Here is one TCR beta chain with its context. Profiled with immunoSEQ multiplex PCR; TCRdb holds only in-frame clones, not every one. Of more than 75,000 clones in the sample, about four fifths were seen once. This record belongs to a study of PD-L1 blockade in urothelial cancer. Sample time point: pretreatment peripheral blood. This receptor was taken from a man aged 60 to 75 with urothelial cancer. Sequences were derived from PBMCs, sampled around atezolizumab (anti-PD-L1) treatment.

CDR3 in amino acids: CASSQRQGTVAKNIQYF. CDR3 nucleotide sequence: TGTGCCAGCTCACAACGACAGGGTACCGTAGCCAAAAACATTCAGTACTTC. The V and J genes are TRBV18 and TRBJ2-4, with TRBD1 matching over 7 bases. The length of the CDR3 is 17 residues. V was clipped by 4 bases and J by 0 bases; unmatched bases: 9. The germline V gene has CDR1 KGHSH and CDR2 LQKENI.